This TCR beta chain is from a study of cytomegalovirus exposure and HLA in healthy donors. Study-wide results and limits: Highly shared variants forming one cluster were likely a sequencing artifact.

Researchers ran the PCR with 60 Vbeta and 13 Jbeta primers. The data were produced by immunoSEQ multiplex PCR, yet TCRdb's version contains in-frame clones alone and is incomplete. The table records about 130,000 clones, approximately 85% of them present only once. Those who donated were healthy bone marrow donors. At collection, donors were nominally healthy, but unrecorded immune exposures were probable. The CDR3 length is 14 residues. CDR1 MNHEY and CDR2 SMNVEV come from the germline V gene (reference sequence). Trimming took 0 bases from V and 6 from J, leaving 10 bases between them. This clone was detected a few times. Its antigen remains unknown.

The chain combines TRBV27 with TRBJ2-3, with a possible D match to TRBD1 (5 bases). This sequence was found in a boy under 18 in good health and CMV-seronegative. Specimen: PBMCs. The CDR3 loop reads CASSLSGAPDTQYF. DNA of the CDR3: TGTGCCAGCAGTTTATCAGGGGCGCCGGATACGCAGTATTTT.